The 15 T cell receptor beta chains below come from one sample, sequenced in a study of patients and donors after allogeneic stem cell transplantation. TCRdb ran MiXCR on the RT-PCR reads and lists one entry per CDR3 protein. This table has 190,000 or so distinct CDR3 sequences, approximately 41% appearing once. Sequencing input: blood, either unsorted or a sorted T cell fraction (not recorded which). These receptor sequences come from a human donor who was either an allogeneic HSCT recipient or a stem cell or donor lymphocyte infusion donor (not recorded which). It is not recorded whose cells these are; they may come from a transplant donor.

The chain joins TRBV29-1 to TRBJ1-1; 10 nucleotides align to TRBD1. Germline CDR1 reads SQVTM; CDR2 reads ANQGSEA. The CDR3 is 13 amino acids. V dropped 7 bases and J dropped 4; count of bases not matched to a gene: 6. CDR3 DNA sequence: TGCAGCGACCTGACAGGGGGCTCCACTGAAGCTTTCTTT. It is translated as CSDLTGGSTEAFF.

The V and J genes are TRBV14 and TRBJ1-2; D unresolved. The CDR3 runs to 16 residues. Germline V gene sequence: CDR1 SGHDN, CDR2 FVKESK. With 0 bases removed from V and 2 bases from J, the gap between germline ends came to 13 bases. This CDR3 reads CASSQDYGVFNYGYTF. DNA for the CDR3: TGTGCCAGCAGCCAAGATTATGGGGTTTTCAACTATGGCTACACCTTC.

V gene TRBV6-5 combines with J gene TRBJ1-5; D is perhaps TRBD1 (5 bases). The germline V gene has CDR1 MNHEY and CDR2 SVGAGI. The CDR3 contains 15 residues. Trimming pared 3 bases from V and 7 bases from J, leaving 16 bases between. The CDR3 loop reads CASSYHPQGGQPQHF. CDR3 nucleotides: TGTGCCAGCAGTTATCATCCCCAGGGCGGACAGCCCCAGCATTTT.

The chain has TRBV3-1 and TRBJ2-7, with 7 bases aligning to TRBD1. The J segment lost 3 bases and the V segment lost 5 bases, leaving 4 bases of the junction unmatched. The CDR3 covers 13 residues. Germline values: CDR1 LGHDT, CDR2 YNNKEL (reference sequence). The CDR3 region has the DNA TGTGCCAGCAGCTGGGCAGGGGGCTACGAGCAGTACTTC. As protein: CASSWAGGYEQYF.

The chain is built from TRBV7-8 and TRBJ1-1, with D uncertain. Per germline, CDR1 SGHVS and CDR2 FQNEAQ. The CDR3 runs to 12 residues. Trimming removed 0 bases from V and 8 bases from J, with 7 bases in between. The CDR3 protein is CASSLAVPEAFF. The CDR3 region has the DNA TGTGCCAGCAGCTTAGCGGTCCCAGAAGCTTTCTTT.

The chain combines TRBV29-1 with TRBJ2-1; D not resolved. The germline V and J ends were trimmed by 7 bases and 9 bases, with 7 bases remaining between them. The CDR3 loop spans 9 amino acids. Germline V gene lookup returns CDR1 SQVTM and CDR2 ANQGSEA. As DNA, the CDR3 is TGCAGCGCCCCCCCTGAGCAGTTCTTC. This codes for CSAPPEQFF.

This chain uses TRBV24-1 with TRBJ1-1; D perhaps matches TRBD1 (6 bases). Germline V gene lookup returns CDR1 KGHDR and CDR2 SFDVKD. The V end was cut by 4 bases, the J end by 1 base, with 6 bases between. The CDR3 contains 13 residues. The CDR3 spells CATSDRGNTEAFF. As DNA, the CDR3 is TGTGCCACCAGTGACAGGGGGAACACTGAAGCTTTCTTT.

This clonotype appeared a few times. This chain connects TRBV6-4 to TRBJ2-3; D gene uncertain. V was clipped by 2 bases and J by 6 bases, with 9 bases between them. The CDR3 consists of 13 residues. CDR1 is MRHNA and CDR2 is SNTAGT in the germline V gene. This CDR3 reads CASSDTVLDTQYF. In DNA, the CDR3 is TGTGCCAGCAGTGACACTGTATTGGATACGCAGTATTTT.

This clonotype was counted a few times. V and J are TRBV30 and TRBJ1-4; D gene uncertain. The germline gives CDR1 GTSNPN, CDR2 SVGIG (reference sequence). The CDR3 length is 13 residues. Trimming removed 7 bases at V and 2 bases at J, with 11 bases between. The CDR3 nucleotides are TGTGCCTTTACGGACGGTACTAATGAAAAACTGTTTTTT. Encoded protein: CAFTDGTNEKLFF.

The chain carries TRBV12-3 or TRBV12-4 and TRBJ2-1; TRBD1 matches 8 bases. The CDR3 covers 14 residues. The V gene end was trimmed by 10 bases and the J gene end by 6 bases; junction bases not matched to a gene: 11. The CDR3, as DNA: TGTGCCACTTCAGGACAGGGAAGGAGCAATGAGCAGTTCTTC. Translating gives CATSGQGRSNEQFF.

CDR3 nucleotide sequence: TGTGCCACCAGCATGGGGGTCCTCAATCAGCCCCAGCATTTT. This sequence encodes CATSMGVLNQPQHF. V usage is TRBV15 and J usage is TRBJ1-5, with D tentatively TRBD1 (5 bases). V was shortened by 4 bases and J by 3 bases, with 10 bases between the two germline ends. Germline loops: CDR1 LNHNV, CDR2 YYDKDF (reference sequence). CDR3 length: 14 amino acids.

The chain has TRBV29-1 and TRBJ1-2; D gene uncertain. The CDR3 consists of 13 residues. Germline lookup yields CDR1 SQVTM and CDR2 ANQGSEA. Trimming took off 0 bases at V and 4 bases at J, with 9 bases between the two ends. The CDR3 protein is CSVEDEVFYGYTF. The CDR3 DNA follows: TGCAGCGTTGAAGATGAGGTCTTCTATGGCTACACCTTC. Full variable domain (outside the CDR3, taken from reference TRBV29-1 and TRBJ1-2): SAVISQKPSRDICQRGTSLTIQCQVDSQVTMMFWYRQQPGQSLTLIATANQGSEATYESGFVIDKFPISRPNLTFSTLTVSNMSPEDSSIYLCSVEDEVFYGYTFGSGTRLTVV.

The chain carries TRBV19 and TRBJ2-1; tentatively, D is TRBD2 (7 bases). In germline, CDR1 is LNHDA, CDR2 SQIVND (reference sequence). Trimming pared 1 base from V and 6 bases from J, leaving 10 bases between. CDR3 size: 14 residues. CDR3 DNA: TGTGCCAGTAGTATAGTGGGAGGGGGCAATGAGCAGTTCTTC. Its translation is CASSIVGGGNEQFF.

This chain links TRBV4-2 with TRBJ1-1; weak D call: TRBD1 (6 bases). This CDR3 region has 14 residues. V shed 4 bases and J shed 2 bases, with 11 bases lying between them. CDR1 LGHNA and CDR2 YNFKEQ come from the germline V gene. The CDR3 region has the DNA TGTGCCAGCAGCCCCCGACAGGACAACACTGAAGCTTTCTTT. The encoded protein is CASSPRQDNTEAFF.

This clonotype was found once. The CDR3 does not end in the conserved phenylalanine or tryptophan, so this is likely a read error. The chain has TRBV3-1 and TRBJ1-1; no reliable D call. CDR1 is LGHDT and CDR2 is YNNKEL in the germline V gene (reference sequence). The CDR3 totals 13 residues. V was shortened by 5 bases and J by 2 bases, with 9 bases between the two germline ends. CDR3 protein: CASSYTRNTEAFS. In nucleotides, the CDR3 is TGTGCCAGCAGCTACACTCGAAACACTGAAGCTTTCTCT.